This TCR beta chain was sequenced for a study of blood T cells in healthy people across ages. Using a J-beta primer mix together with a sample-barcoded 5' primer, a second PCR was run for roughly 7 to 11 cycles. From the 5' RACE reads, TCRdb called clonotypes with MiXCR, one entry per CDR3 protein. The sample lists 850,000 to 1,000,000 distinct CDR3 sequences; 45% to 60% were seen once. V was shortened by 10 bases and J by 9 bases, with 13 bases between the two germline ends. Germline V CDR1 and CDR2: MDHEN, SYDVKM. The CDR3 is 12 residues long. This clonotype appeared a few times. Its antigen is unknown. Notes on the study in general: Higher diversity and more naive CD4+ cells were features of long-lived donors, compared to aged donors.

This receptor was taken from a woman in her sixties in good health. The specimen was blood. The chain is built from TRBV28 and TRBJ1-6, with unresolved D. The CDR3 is CATGPPSSPLHF. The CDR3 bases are TGTGCCACAGGACCGCCAAGTTCACCCCTCCACTTT.